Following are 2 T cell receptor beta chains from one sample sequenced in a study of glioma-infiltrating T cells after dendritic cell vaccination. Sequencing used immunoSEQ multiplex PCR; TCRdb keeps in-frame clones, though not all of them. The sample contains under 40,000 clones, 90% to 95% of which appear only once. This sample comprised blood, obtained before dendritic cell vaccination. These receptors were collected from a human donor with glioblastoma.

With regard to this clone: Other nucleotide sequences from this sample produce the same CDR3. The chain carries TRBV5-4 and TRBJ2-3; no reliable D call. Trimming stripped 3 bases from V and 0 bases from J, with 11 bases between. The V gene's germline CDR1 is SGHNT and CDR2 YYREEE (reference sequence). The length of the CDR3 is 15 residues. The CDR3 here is CASSSRQESTDTQYF. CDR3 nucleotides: TGTGCCAGCAGCTCGAGACAAGAGAGCACAGATACGCAGTATTTT.

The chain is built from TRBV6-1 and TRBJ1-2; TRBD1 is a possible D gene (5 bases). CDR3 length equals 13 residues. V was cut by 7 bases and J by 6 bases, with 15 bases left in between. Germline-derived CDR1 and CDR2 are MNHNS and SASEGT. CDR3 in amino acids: CASNVDSTHGYTF. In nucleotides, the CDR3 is TGTGCCAGCAATGTAGACAGCACTCATGGCTACACCTTC.